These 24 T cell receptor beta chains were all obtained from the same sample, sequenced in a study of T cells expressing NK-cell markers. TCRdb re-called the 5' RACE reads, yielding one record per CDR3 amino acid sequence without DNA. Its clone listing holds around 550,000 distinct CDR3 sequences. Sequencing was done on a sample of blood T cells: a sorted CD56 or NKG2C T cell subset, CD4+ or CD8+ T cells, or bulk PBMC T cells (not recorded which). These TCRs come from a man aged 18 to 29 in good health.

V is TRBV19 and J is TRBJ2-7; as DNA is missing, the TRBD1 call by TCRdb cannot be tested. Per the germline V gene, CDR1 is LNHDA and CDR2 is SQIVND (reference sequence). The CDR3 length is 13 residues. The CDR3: CASRLGGEYEQYF. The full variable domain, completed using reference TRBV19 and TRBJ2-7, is DGGITQSPKYLFRKEGQNVTLSCEQNLNHDAMYWYRQDPGQGLRLIYYSQIVNDFQKGDIAEGYSVSREKKESFPLTVTSAQKNPTAFYLCASRLGGEYEQYFGPGTRLTVT.

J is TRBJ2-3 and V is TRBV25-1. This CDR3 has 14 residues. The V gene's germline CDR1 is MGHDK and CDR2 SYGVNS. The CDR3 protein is CASSESGSTDTQYF.

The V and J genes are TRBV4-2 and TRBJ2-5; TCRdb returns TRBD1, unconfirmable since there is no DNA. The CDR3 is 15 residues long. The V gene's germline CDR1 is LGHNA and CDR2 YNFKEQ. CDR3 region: CASSQETDDWQTQYF.

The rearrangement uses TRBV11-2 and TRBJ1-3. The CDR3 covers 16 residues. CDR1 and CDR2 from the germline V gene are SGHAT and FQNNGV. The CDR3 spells CASSLNPLKAGNTIYF.

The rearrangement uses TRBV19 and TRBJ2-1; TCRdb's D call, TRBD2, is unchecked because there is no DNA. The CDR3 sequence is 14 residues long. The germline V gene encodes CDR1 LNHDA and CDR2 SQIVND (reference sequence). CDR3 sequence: CASSGWEGLNEQFF. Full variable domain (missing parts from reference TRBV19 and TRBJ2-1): DGGITQSPKYLFRKEGQNVTLSCEQNLNHDAMYWYRQDPGQGLRLIYYSQIVNDFQKGDIAEGYSVSREKKESFPLTVTSAQKNPTAFYLCASSGWEGLNEQFFGPGTRLTVL.

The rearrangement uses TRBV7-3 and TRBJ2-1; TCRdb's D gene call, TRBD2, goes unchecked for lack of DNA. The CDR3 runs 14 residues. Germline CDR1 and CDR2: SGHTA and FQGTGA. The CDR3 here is CASSLMKGLDEQFF.

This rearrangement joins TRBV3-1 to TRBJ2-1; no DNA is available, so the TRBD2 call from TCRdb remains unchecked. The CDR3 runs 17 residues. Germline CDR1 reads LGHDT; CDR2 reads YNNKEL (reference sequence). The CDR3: CASSHSGIVVPGDEQFF.

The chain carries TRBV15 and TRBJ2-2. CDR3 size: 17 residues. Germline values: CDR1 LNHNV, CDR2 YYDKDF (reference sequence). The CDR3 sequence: CATSLRTYERGPGELFF.

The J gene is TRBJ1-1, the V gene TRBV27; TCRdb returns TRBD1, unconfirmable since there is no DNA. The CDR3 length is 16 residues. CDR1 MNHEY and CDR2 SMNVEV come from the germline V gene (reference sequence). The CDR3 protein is CASSLRAPTGSTEAFF.

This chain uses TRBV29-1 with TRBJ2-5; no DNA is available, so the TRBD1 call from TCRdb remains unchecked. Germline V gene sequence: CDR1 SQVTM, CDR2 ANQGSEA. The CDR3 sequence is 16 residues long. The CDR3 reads CSAFPQGEGNQETQYF.

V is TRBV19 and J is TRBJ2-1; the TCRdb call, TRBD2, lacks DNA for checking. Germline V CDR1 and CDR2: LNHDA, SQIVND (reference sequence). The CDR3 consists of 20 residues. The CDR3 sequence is CASSIPLGTSGLPAHNEQFF.

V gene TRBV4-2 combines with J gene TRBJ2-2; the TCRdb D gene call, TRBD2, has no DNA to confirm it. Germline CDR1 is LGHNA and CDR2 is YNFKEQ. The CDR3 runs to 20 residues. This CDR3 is CASSQQSGGSGRLGTGELFF.

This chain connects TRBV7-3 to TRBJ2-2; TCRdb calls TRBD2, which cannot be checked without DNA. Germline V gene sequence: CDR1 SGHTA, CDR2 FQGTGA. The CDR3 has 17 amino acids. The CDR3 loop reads CASSLSLRQGITGELFF. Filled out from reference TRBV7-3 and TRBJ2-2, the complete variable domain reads GAGVSQTPSNKVTEKGKYVELRCDPISGHTALYWYRQSLGQGPEFLIYFQGTGAADDSGLPNDRFFAVRPEGSVSTLKIQRTERGDSAVYLCASSLSLRQGITGELFFGEGSRLTVL.

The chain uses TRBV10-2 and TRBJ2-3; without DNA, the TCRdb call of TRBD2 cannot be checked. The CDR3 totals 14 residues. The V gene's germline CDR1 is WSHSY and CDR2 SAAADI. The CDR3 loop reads CASSTSGKSDTQYF.

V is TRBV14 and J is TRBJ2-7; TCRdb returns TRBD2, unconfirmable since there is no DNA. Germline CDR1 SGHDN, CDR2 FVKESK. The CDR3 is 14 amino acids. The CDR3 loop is CASSASALANEQYF.

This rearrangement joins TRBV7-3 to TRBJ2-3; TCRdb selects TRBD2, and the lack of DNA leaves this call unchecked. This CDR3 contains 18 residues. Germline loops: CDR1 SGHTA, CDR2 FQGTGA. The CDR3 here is CASSLTDFASGRTDTQYF. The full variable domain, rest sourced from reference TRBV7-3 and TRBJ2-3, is GAGVSQTPSNKVTEKGKYVELRCDPISGHTALYWYRQSLGQGPEFLIYFQGTGAADDSGLPNDRFFAVRPEGSVSTLKIQRTERGDSAVYLCASSLTDFASGRTDTQYFGPGTRLTVL.

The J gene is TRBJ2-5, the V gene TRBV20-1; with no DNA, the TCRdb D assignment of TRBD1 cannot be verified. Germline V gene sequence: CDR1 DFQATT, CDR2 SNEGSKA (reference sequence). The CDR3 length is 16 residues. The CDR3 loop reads CSARDGLRDPDKTQYF.

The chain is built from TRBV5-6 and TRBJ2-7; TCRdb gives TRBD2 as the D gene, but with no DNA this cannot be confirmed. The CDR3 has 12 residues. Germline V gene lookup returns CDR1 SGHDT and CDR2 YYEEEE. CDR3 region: CASSFARGEQYF.

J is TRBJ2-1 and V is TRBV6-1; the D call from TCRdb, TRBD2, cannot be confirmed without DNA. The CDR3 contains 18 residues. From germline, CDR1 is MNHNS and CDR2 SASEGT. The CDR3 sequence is CASSRPTSGSYRYNEQFF.

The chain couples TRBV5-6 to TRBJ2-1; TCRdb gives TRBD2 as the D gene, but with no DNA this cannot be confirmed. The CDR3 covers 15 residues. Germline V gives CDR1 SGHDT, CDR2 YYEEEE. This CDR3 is CASSLGAVTYNEQFF. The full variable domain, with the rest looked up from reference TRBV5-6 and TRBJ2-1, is DAGVTQSPTHLIKTRGQQVTLRCSPKSGHDTVSWYQQALGQGPQFIFQYYEEEERQRGNFPDRFSGHQFPNYSSELNVNALLLGDSALYLCASSLGAVTYNEQFFGPGTRLTVL.

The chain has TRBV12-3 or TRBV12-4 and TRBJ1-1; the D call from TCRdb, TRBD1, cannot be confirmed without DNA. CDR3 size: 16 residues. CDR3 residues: CASSLRPRQLNTEAFF.

CDR3 sequence reads: CASSVATGAEAFF. This rearrangement joins TRBV9 to TRBJ1-1. The CDR3 consists of 13 residues. CDR1 is SGDLS, CDR2 YYNGEE, per germline.

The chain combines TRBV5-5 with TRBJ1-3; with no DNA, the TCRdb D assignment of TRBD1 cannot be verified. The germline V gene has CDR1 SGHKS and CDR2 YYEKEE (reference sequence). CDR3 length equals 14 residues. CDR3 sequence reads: CASMIGGSSSYLYF.

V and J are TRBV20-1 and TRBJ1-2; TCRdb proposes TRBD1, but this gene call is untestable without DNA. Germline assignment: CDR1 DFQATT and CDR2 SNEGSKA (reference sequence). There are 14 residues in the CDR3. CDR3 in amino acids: CSAVRDSISIRYTF.